These T cell receptor beta chains were read from a single sample in a study of shared T cell receptors in the human thymus. Profiling relied on immunoSEQ multiplex PCR, and the TCRdb table lists in-frame clones only, not all of them. Of 700,000 or so clones in the sample, 80% to 90% were seen once. This sample also belongs to another study, concerning human thymus T cells.

The sample was thymocytes. The source is a girl under three years old with a congenital heart defect. Each CDR3 is given with its conserved first and last residue. Fields, in order: V gene, J gene, CDR3 protein.

v_call: TRBV6-5; j_call: TRBJ2-5; cdr3_aa: CASSEDRGETQYF
v_call: TRBV25-1; j_call: TRBJ2-5; cdr3_aa: CASSASTGFQETQYF
v_call: TRBV6-6; j_call: TRBJ1-2; cdr3_aa: CASSQQPTASEGGYTF
v_call: TRBV5-8; j_call: TRBJ1-1; cdr3_aa: CATRCQGKVMNTEAFF
v_call: TRBV29-1; j_call: TRBJ1-1; cdr3_aa: CSVEDRGNTEAFF
v_call: TRBV6-1; j_call: TRBJ2-1; cdr3_aa: CASSEAGTYIGINEQFF
v_call: TRBV6-1; j_call: TRBJ2-7; cdr3_aa: CADTGGITYEQYF
v_call: TRBV11-3; j_call: TRBJ2-2; cdr3_aa: CASSLDRAGAHTGELFF
v_call: TRBV12-5; j_call: TRBJ2-5; cdr3_aa: CASGLTGTGGKETQYF
v_call: TRBV5-4; j_call: TRBJ2-4; cdr3_aa: CASSPGQGPLYPAKNIQYF
v_call: TRBV19; j_call: TRBJ1-1; cdr3_aa: CASSARAGGCVNTEAFF
v_call: TRBV27; j_call: TRBJ1-5; cdr3_aa: CASSSRTSHSGQSNQPQHF
v_call: TRBV19; j_call: TRBJ2-3; cdr3_aa: CASSPGGWTDTQYF
v_call: TRBV4-3; j_call: TRBJ2-5; cdr3_aa: CASSQVLRYQETQYF
v_call: TRBV7-9; j_call: TRBJ1-4; cdr3_aa: CASSFTASNEKLFF
v_call: TRBV5-6; j_call: TRBJ1-3; cdr3_aa: CASSLAGTGVTISGNTIYF
v_call: TRBV6-1; j_call: TRBJ2-5; cdr3_aa: CASSERGQGGIETQYF
v_call: TRBV15; j_call: TRBJ2-1; cdr3_aa: CATSIPRTGAEQFF
v_call: TRBV5-1; j_call: TRBJ2-3; cdr3_aa: CASSLEVRNTDTQYF
v_call: TRBV28; j_call: TRBJ2-3; cdr3_aa: CASSDRSDRVGDTQYF
v_call: TRBV11-1; j_call: TRBJ1-2; cdr3_aa: CASSLSDSYGYTF
v_call: TRBV28; j_call: TRBJ1-3; cdr3_aa: CASSLRQGGVDTIYF
v_call: TRBV10-1; j_call: TRBJ2-2; cdr3_aa: CASSEGVSGGDGPTGELFF
v_call: TRBV5-1; j_call: TRBJ1-2; cdr3_aa: CASSLDRDRFDGYTF
v_call: TRBV4-3; j_call: TRBJ2-7; cdr3_aa: CASSQDLRGKLPYEQYF
v_call: TRBV27; j_call: TRBJ1-1; cdr3_aa: CASQRDRDTEAFF
v_call: TRBV19; j_call: TRBJ1-2; cdr3_aa: CASSIPRRVPLYGYTF
v_call: TRBV29-1; j_call: TRBJ1-5; cdr3_aa: CSVEEGAGTQHF
v_call: TRBV25-1; j_call: TRBJ1-4; cdr3_aa: CASSLQGSRNEKLFF
v_call: TRBV5-1; j_call: TRBJ1-1; cdr3_aa: CASSIDREVSRFAEAFF
v_call: TRBV14; j_call: TRBJ1-6; cdr3_aa: CASSLRALGSPLHF
v_call: TRBV7-9; j_call: TRBJ2-1; cdr3_aa: CASSLERGDRRPWQFF
v_call: TRBV14; j_call: TRBJ1-5; cdr3_aa: CASSQGSGSNQPQHF
v_call: TRBV20-1; j_call: TRBJ1-1; cdr3_aa: CSARQGIEAFF
v_call: TRBV6-5; j_call: TRBJ2-2; cdr3_aa: CASMPDREAGELFF
v_call: TRBV9; j_call: TRBJ2-1; cdr3_aa: CASSPRTSSSATEQFF
v_call: TRBV6-1; j_call: TRBJ1-5; cdr3_aa: CASSGTNGQPQHF
v_call: TRBV13; j_call: TRBJ2-1; cdr3_aa: CASSSPPGAGGPSGAYNEQFF
v_call: TRBV6-1; j_call: TRBJ1-6; cdr3_aa: CASSLDSEDSPLHF